The clone carrying this T cell receptor beta chain was seen repeatedly, ten times or more. This specimen comes from a study of low-dose radiotherapy and immunotherapy resistance in tumors. TRAV- and TRBV-specific primers, spanning alpha and beta chains, primed first-strand cDNA. TCR amplification ran 20 PCR cycles using constant-region and V-primer adapter primers. Each CDR3 protein is one row after TCRdb ran MiXCR on the reads. The table has almost 45,000 distinct CDR3 sequences, 25% to 30% seen once. Described time point: after trial treatment. As for treatment: LDRT plus nivolumab, ipilimumab, low-dose cyclophosphamide and aspirin (RACIN trial). CDR1 and CDR2 from the germline V gene are SEHNR and FQNEAQ (reference sequence). The trim removed 5 bases at V and 5 bases at J, leaving 8 bases unmatched. The CDR3 runs to 16 residues.

Sequencing was performed on PBMCs, taken after low-dose radiotherapy plus immunotherapy. This receptor was taken from a male donor with prostate cancer. The V and J genes are TRBV7-9 and TRBJ2-1, with 11 nucleotides matching TRBD2. The CDR3 nucleotides are TGTGCCAGCAGCGAAACCGGGACTAGCGGCAACAATGAGCAGTTCTTC. This sequence encodes CASSETGTSGNNEQFF.